This T cell receptor (beta chain) derives from a study of blood T cell repertoires in COVID-19. The protocol was immunoSEQ multiplex PCR, while the TCRdb copy is restricted to in-frame clones and leaves out a portion. This table holds more than 300,000 clones, 89% found once. This receptor was obtained from a woman aged 25 to 39 who had recovered from COVID-19. The sequenced material came from PBMCs or T cells enriched from blood (not recorded which).

The CDR3, as DNA: TGTGCCAGCAGCTTAGATCTTTTTGGCACAGATACGCAGTATTTT. Translation gives CASSLDLFGTDTQYF. The rearrangement links TRBV7-6 to TRBJ2-3; D ambiguous. Germline V gene data show CDR1 as SGHVS and CDR2 as FNYEAQ. The CDR3 covers 15 residues. V lost 1 base and J 1 base, leaving 9 bases between the germline ends.